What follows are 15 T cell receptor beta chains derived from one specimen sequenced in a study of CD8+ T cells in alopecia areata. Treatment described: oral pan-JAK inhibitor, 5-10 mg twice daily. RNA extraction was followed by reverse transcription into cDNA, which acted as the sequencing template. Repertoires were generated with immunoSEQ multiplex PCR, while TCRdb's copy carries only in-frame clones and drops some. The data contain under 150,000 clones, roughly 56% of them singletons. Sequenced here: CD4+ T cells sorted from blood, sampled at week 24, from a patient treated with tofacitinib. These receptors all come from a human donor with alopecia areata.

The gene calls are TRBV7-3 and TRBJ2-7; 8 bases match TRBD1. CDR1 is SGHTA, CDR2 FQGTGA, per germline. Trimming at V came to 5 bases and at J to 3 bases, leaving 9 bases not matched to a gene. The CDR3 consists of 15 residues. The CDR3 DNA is TGTGCCAGCAGCGTGGGGCAGGGGGCTTACTACGAGCAGTACTTC. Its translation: CASSVGQGAYYEQYF.

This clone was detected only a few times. CDR3 nucleotide sequence: TGTGCCAGCAAGACTAGCGGGTCGGCAGATACGCAGTATTTT. This encodes CASKTSGSADTQYF. This chain links TRBV6-1 with TRBJ2-3, with 10 bases that match TRBD2. CDR3 size: 14 residues. From germline, CDR1 is MNHNS and CDR2 SASEGT. V shed 7 bases and J 4 bases; nucleotides not matched to a gene: 5.

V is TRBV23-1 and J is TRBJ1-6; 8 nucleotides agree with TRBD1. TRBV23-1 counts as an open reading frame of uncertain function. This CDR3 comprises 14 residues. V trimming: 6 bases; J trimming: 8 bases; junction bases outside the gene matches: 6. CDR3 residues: CASRLDRGYSPLHF. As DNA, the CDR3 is TGCGCCAGCAGACTCGACAGGGGATATTCACCCCTCCACTTT.

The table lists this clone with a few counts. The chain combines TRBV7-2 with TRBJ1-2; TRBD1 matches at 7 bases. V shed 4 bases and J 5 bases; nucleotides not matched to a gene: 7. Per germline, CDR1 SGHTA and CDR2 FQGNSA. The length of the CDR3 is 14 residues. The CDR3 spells CASSSQGQGYGYTF. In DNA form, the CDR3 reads TGTGCCAGCAGCTCACAGGGGCAGGGGTATGGCTACACCTTC. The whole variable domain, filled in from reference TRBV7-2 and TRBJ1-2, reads GAGVSQSPSNKVTEKGKDVELRCDPISGHTALYWYRQSLGQGLEFLIYFQGNSAPDKSGLPSDRFSAERTGGSVSTLTIQRTQQEDSAVYLCASSSQGQGYGYTFGSGTRLTVV.

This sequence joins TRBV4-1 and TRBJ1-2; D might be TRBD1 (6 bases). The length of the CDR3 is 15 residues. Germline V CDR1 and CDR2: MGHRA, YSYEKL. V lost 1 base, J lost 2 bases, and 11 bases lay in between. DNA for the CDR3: TGCGCCAGCAGCCAAGGGGACACCTACAACTATGGCTACACCTTC. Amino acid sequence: CASSQGDTYNYGYTF.

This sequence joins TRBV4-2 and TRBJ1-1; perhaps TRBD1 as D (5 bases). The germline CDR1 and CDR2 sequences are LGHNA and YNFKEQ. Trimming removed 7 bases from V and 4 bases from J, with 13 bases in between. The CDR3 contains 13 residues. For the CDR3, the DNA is TGTGCCAGCAACCTCGACGGGGCCACTGAAGCTTTCTTT. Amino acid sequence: CASNLDGATEAFF.

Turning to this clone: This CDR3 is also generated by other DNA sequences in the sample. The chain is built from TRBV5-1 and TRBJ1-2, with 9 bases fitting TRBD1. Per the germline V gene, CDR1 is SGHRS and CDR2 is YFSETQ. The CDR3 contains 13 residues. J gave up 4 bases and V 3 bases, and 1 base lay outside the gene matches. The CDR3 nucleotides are TGCGCCAGCAGCTCGGGACAGGGCTATGGCTACACCTTC. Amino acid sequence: CASSSGQGYGYTF.

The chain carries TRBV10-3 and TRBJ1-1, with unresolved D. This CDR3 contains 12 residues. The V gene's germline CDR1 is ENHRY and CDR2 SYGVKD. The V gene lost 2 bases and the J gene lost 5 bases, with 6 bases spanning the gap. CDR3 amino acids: CAISEGLTEAFF. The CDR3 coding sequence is TGTGCCATCAGTGAGGGGTTAACTGAAGCTTTCTTT.

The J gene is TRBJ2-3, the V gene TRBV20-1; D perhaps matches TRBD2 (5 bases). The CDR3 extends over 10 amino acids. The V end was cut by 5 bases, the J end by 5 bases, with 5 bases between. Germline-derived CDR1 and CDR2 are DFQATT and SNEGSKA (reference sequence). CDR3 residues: CSAREDTQYF. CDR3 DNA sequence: TGCAGTGCTCGGGAAGATACGCAGTATTTT.

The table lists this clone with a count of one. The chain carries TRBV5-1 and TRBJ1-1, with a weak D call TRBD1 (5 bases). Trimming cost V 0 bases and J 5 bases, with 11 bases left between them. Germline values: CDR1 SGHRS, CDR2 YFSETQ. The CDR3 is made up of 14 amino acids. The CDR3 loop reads CASSLVPGGTEAFF. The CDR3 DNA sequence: TGCGCCAGCAGCTTGGTCCCTGGGGGAACTGAAGCTTTCTTT. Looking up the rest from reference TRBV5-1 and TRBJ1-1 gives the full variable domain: KAGVTQTPRYLIKTRGQQVTLSCSPISGHRSVSWYQQTPGQGLQFLFEYFSETQRNKGNFPGRFSGRQFSNSRSEMNVSTLELGDSALYLCASSLVPGGTEAFFGQGTRLTVV.

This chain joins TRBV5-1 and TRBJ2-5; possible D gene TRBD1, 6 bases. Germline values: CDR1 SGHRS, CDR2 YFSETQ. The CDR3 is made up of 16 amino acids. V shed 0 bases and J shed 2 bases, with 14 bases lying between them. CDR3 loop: CASSLDSQGTQETQYF. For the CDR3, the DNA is TGCGCCAGCAGCTTGGATAGTCAGGGGACGCAAGAGACCCAGTACTTC.

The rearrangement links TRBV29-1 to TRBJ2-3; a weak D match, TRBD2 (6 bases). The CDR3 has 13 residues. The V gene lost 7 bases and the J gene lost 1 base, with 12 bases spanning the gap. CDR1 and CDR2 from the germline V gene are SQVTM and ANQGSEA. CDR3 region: CSGKGGGTDTQYF. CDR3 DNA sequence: TGCAGCGGGAAGGGCGGGGGCACAGATACGCAGTATTTT.

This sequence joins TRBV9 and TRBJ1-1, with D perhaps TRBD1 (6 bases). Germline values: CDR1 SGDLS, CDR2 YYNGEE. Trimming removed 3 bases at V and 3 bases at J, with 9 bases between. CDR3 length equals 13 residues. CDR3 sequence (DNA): TGTGCCAGCAGCGCCGACAGGCACACTGAAGCTTTCTTT. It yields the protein CASSADRHTEAFF.

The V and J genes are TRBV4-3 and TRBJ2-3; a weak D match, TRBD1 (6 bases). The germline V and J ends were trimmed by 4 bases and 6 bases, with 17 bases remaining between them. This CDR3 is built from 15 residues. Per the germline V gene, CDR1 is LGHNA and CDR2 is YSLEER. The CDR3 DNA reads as TGCGCCAGCAGCCTGACCGTGGGGGCCAGGGATACGCAGTATTTT. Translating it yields CASSLTVGARDTQYF.

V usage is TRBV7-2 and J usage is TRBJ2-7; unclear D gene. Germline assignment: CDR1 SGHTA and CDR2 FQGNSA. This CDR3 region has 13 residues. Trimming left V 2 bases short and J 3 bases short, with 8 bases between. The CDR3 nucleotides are TGTGCCAGCAGCTTAAAGGACCTCTACGAGCAGTACTTC. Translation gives CASSLKDLYEQYF.